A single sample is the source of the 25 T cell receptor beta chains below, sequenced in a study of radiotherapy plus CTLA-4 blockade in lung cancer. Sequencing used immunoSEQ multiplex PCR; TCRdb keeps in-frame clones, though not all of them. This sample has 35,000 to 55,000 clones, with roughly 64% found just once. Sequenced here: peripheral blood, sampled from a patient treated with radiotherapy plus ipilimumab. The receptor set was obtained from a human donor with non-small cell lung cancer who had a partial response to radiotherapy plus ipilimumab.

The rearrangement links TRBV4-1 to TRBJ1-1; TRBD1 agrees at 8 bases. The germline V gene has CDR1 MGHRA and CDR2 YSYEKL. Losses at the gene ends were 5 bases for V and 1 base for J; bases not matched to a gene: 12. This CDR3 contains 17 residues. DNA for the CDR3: TGCGCCAGCAGCGTCAGACAGGGGCGAGCGACGAACACTGAAGCTTTCTTT. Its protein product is CASSVRQGRATNTEAFF.

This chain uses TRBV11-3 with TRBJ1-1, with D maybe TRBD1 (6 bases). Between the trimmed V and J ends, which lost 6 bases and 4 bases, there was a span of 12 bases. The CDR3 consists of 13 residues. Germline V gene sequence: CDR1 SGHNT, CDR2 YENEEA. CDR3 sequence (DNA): TGTGCCAGCAGATACAGGGCTCTCACTGAAGCTTTCTTT. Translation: CASRYRALTEAFF.

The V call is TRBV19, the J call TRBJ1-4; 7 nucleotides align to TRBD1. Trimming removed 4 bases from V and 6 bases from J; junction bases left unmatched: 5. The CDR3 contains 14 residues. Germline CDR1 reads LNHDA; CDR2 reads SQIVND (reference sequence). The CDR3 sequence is CASSTFTGDEKLFF. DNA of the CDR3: TGTGCCAGTAGTACCTTTACAGGGGATGAAAAACTGTTTTTT.

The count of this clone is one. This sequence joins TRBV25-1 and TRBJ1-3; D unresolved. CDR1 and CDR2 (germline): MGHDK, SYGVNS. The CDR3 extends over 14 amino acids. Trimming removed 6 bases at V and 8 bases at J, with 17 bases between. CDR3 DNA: TGTGCCAGCAGGGGCCGAGGGTTTGACGACACCATATATTTT. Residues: CASRGRGFDDTIYF.

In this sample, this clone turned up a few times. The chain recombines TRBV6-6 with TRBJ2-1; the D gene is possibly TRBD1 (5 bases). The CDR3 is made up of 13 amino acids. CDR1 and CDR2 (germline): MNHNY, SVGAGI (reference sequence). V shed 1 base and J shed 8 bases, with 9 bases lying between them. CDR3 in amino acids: CASSYFREHEQFF. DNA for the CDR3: TGTGCCAGCAGTTACTTCAGGGAACATGAGCAGTTCTTC.

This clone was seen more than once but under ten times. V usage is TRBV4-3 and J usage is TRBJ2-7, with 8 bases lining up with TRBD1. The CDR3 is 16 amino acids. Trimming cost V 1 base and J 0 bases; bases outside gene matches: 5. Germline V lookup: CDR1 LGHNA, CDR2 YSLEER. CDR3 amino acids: CASSQGGDRGSYEQYF. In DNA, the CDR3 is TGCGCCAGCAGCCAAGGGGGAGACAGGGGCTCCTACGAGCAGTACTTC.

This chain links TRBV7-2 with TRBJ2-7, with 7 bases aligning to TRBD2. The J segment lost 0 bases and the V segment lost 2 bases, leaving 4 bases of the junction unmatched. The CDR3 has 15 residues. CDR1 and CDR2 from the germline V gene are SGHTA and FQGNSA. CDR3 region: CASSLSWTSSYEQYF. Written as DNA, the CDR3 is TGTGCCAGCAGCTTAAGTTGGACTAGCTCCTACGAGCAGTACTTC. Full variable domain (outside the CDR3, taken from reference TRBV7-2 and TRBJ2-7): GAGVSQSPSNKVTEKGKDVELRCDPISGHTALYWYRQSLGQGLEFLIYFQGNSAPDKSGLPSDRFSAERTGGSVSTLTIQRTQQEDSAVYLCASSLSWTSSYEQYFGPGTRLTVT.

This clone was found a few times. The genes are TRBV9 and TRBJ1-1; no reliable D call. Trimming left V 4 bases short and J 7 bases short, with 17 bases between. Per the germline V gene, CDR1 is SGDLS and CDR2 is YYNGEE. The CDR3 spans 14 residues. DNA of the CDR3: TGTGCCAGCAGCCCCCCCGATAGGAGTCTTGAAGCTTTCTTT. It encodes CASSPPDRSLEAFF.

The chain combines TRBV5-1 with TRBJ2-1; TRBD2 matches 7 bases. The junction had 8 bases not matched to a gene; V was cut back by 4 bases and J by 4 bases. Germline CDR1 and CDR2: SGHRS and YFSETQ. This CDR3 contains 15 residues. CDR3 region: CASSIAGTTYNEQFF. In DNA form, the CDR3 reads TGCGCCAGCAGCATCGCCGGGACTACGTACAATGAGCAGTTCTTC. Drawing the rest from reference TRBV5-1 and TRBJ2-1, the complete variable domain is KAGVTQTPRYLIKTRGQQVTLSCSPISGHRSVSWYQQTPGQGLQFLFEYFSETQRNKGNFPGRFSGRQFSNSRSEMNVSTLELGDSALYLCASSIAGTTYNEQFFGPGTRLTVL.

The CDR3: CSAKQGARYNTEAFF. DNA for the CDR3: TGCAGCGCAAAGCAGGGGGCAAGGTATAACACTGAAGCTTTCTTT. V gene TRBV29-1 combines with J gene TRBJ1-1; 8 bases are shared with TRBD1. V shed 7 bases, J shed 2 bases, and the junction held 12 bases outside the gene matches. Germline V gene sequence: CDR1 SQVTM, CDR2 ANQGSEA. The CDR3 has 15 residues.

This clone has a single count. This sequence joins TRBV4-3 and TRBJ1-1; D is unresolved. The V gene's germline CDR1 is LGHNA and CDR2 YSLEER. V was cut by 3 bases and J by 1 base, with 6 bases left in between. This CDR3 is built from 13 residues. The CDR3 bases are TGCGCCAGCAGCCAGGGCCAGAACACTGAAGCTTTCTTT. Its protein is CASSQGQNTEAFF.

Here the CDR3 reads CASSPTGVYEQYF. CDR3 bases: TGTGCCAGCAGCCCGACAGGGGTTTACGAGCAGTACTTC. The chain uses TRBV11-2 and TRBJ2-7; 8 bases match TRBD1. Losses at the gene ends were 5 bases for V and 4 bases for J; bases not matched to a gene: 4. Germline-derived CDR1 and CDR2 are SGHAT and FQNNGV. The CDR3 is 13 residues long.

CDR3 sequence: CASSWLAGGRDTDTQYF. The DNA for the CDR3 is TGTGCCAGCAGTTGGCTAGCGGGAGGTCGGGACACAGATACGCAGTATTTT. The chain carries TRBV27 and TRBJ2-3; the match to TRBD2 covers 11 bases. The CDR3 is 17 amino acids. Trimming at V came to 4 bases and at J to 2 bases, leaving 8 bases not matched to a gene. Germline values: CDR1 MNHEY, CDR2 SMNVEV (reference sequence).

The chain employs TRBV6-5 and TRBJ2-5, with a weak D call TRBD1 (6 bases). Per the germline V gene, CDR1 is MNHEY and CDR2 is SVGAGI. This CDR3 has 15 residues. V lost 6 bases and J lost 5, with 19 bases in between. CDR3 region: CASRRGHSGFETQYF. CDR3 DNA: TGTGCCAGCAGGAGGGGACACTCGGGATTTGAGACCCAGTACTTC.

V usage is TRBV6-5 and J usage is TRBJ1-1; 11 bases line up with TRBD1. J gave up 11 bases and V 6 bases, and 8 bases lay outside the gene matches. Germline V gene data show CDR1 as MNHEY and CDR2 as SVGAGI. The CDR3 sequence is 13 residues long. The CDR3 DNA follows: TGTGCCAGCAGCGGACAGGGGGCGAATTCTGCTTTCTTT. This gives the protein CASSGQGANSAFF.

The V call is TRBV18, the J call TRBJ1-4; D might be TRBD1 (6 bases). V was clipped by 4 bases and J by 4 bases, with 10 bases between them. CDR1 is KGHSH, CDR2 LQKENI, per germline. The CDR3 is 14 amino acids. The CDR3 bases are TGTGCCAGCTCACTTCGACAGGATAATGAAAAACTGTTTTTT. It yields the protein CASSLRQDNEKLFF.

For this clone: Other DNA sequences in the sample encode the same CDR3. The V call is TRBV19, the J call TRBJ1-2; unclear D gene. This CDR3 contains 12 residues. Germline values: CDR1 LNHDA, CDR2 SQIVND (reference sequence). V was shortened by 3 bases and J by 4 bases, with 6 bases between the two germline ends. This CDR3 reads CASSIRSYGYTF. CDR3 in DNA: TGTGCCAGTAGTATTCGCAGCTATGGCTACACCTTC.

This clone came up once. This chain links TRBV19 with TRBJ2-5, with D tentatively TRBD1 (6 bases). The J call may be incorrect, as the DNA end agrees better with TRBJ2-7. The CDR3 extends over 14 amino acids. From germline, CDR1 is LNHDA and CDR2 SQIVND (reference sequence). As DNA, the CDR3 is TGTGCCAGTAGCTCGACAGGTTCCACCTACGAGCAGTACTTC. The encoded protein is CASSSTGSTYEQYF.

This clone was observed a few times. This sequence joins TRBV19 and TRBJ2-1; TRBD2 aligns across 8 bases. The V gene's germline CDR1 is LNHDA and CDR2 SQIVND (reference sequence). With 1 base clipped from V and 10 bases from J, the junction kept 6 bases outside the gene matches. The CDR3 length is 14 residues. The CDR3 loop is CASSIAGGPREQFF. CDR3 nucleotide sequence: TGTGCCAGTAGTATAGCGGGAGGGCCCCGGGAGCAGTTCTTC.

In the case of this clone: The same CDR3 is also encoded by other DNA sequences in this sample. Written as DNA, the CDR3 is TGTGCCAGCTCACCACAGGGCGGGGAAGAGACCCAGTACTTC. It yields the protein CASSPQGGEETQYF. The chain combines TRBV18 with TRBJ2-5; possibly TRBD2 for D (6 bases). CDR1 and CDR2 (germline): KGHSH, LQKENI. Trimming stripped 1 base from V and 3 bases from J, with 9 bases between. The CDR3 runs 14 residues.

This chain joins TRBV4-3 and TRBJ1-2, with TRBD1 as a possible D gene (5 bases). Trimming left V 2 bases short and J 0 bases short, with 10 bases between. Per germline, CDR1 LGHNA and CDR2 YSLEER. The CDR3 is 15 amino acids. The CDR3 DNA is TGCGCCAGCAGCCAAAGGGGTGTCTCTAACTATGGCTACACCTTC. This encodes CASSQRGVSNYGYTF.

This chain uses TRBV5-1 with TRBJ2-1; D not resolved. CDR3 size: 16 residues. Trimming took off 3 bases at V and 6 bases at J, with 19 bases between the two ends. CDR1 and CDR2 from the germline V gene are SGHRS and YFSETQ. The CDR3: CASSSLQQKQVNEQFF. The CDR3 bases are TGCGCCAGCAGCTCACTTCAACAGAAACAAGTCAATGAGCAGTTCTTC.

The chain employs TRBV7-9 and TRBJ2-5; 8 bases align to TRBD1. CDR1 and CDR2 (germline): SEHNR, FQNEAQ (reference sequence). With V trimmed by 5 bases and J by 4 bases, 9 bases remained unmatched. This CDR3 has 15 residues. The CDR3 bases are TGTGCCAGCAGCAGTGGGGCGACAGGGGTAGAGACCCAGTACTTC. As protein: CASSSGATGVETQYF.

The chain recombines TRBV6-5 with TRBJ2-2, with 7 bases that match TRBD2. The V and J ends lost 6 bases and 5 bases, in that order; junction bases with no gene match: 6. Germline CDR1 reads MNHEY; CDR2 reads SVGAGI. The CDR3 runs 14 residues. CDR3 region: CASSQGLGTGELFF. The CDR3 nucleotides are TGTGCCAGCAGCCAAGGACTAGGGACCGGGGAGCTGTTTTTT.

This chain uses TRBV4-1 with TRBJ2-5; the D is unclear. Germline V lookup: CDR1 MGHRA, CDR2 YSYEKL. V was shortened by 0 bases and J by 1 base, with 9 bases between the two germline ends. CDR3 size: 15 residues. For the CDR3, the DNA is TGCGCCAGCAGCCAAGACGAACGGTCCCAAGAGACCCAGTACTTC. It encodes CASSQDERSQETQYF.